This TCR beta chain was recorded in a study of blood T cell repertoires in COVID-19. Study overall: T cells, B-cell-depleted T cells, or PBMCs supplied cDNA or gDNA.

The CDR3 covers 16 residues. The V gene's germline CDR1 is MNHEY and CDR2 SVGAGI. The junction had 5 bases not matched to a gene; V was cut back by 2 bases and J by 1 base. In the original analysis: Reference gene primer amplification in the assay estimated nucleated cell counts. TCRdb's table, derived via immunoSEQ multiplex PCR, lists solely in-frame clones and lacks some. V and J calls and clone size are given by that table; D and trimming were obtained from the DNA. Counted here are approximately 360,000 clones, around 87% occurring once; the ten biggest clones make up around 1.9%. The sample was PBMCs or T cells enriched from blood (not recorded which). This TCR came from a man aged 35 to 55 in a cohort exposed to, infected with or recovered from COVID-19 (not recorded which). V is TRBV6-5 and J is TRBJ1-3; 7 nucleotides agree with TRBD1. CDR3 loop: CASSYGRGSSGNTIYF. CDR3 in DNA: TGTGCCAGCAGTTACGGCAGGGGGTCATCTGGAAACACCATATATTTT.